This is a list of T cell receptor beta chains from one sample in a study of CD8 T cells in ankylosing spondylitis. One entry per CDR3 protein, called by TCRdb with MiXCR from the 5' RACE reads. The profile shows some 700,000 distinct CDR3 sequences, about 20% of them singletons. Sequencing input: blood, either unsorted or a sorted T cell fraction (not recorded which). These TCRs come from a male donor with ankylosing spondylitis. CDR3s include the opening cysteine and the closing phenylalanine or tryptophan. Each record gives: J gene, D gene, V gene, clone size, CDR3 protein, CDR3 DNA. A D gene is named only where the DNA matches it firmly. Not all rows give a size; the values are once, few, many and, for expanded clones, a class.

j_gene: TRBJ1-2; d_gene: TRBD1; v_gene: TRBV7-2; abundance: few; CDR3aa: CASSPIDRGSGYTF; CDR3nt: TGTGCCAGCAGCCCGATAGACAGGGGTAGCGGCTACACCTTC
j_gene: TRBJ2-1; d_gene: NA; v_gene: TRBV6-1; abundance: NA; CDR3aa: CASRREDLRYNEQFF; CDR3nt: TGTGCCAGCAGGAGAGAGGACTTACGATACAATGAGCAGTTCTTC
j_gene: TRBJ2-5; d_gene: NA; v_gene: TRBV7-9; abundance: few; CDR3aa: CASSLRGTPQETQYF; CDR3nt: TGTGCCAGCAGCTTACGGGGAACGCCTCAAGAGACCCAGTACTTC
j_gene: TRBJ2-3; d_gene: NA; v_gene: TRBV9; abundance: few; CDR3aa: CASSVGERGHTDTQYF; CDR3nt: TGTGCCAGCAGCGTAGGGGAACGAGGGCACACAGATACGCAGTATTTT
j_gene: TRBJ1-3; d_gene: NA; v_gene: TRBV20-1; abundance: NA; CDR3aa: CSAPWGDVAGNTIYF; CDR3nt: TGCAGTGCCCCCTGGGGGGACGTGGCAGGAAACACCATATATTTT
j_gene: TRBJ2-3; d_gene: TRBD2; v_gene: TRBV20-1; abundance: NA; CDR3aa: CSAREVAGGTDTQYF; CDR3nt: TGCAGTGCTAGAGAAGTGGCGGGAGGCACAGATACGCAGTATTTT
j_gene: TRBJ2-1; d_gene: NA; v_gene: TRBV6-5; abundance: NA; CDR3aa: CASSYSKGRDNEQFF; CDR3nt: TGTGCCAGCAGTTACTCGAAAGGCAGGGACAATGAGCAGTTCTTC
j_gene: TRBJ1-4; d_gene: NA; v_gene: TRBV4-3; abundance: NA; CDR3aa: CSSSQDGTRGNEKLFF; CDR3nt: TGCTCCAGCAGCCAAGATGGCACTCGCGGTAATGAAAAACTGTTTTTT
j_gene: TRBJ1-1; d_gene: NA; v_gene: TRBV5-1; abundance: many; CDR3aa: CASSWGNTEAFF; CDR3nt: TGCGCCAGCAGCTGGGGGAACACTGAAGCTTTCTTT
j_gene: TRBJ2-5; d_gene: NA; v_gene: TRBV5-1; abundance: NA; CDR3aa: CASSPLQMPQYF; CDR3nt: TGCGCCAGCAGCCCGCTCCAGATGCCCCAGTACTTC
j_gene: TRBJ2-2; d_gene: TRBD2; v_gene: TRBV5-1; abundance: NA; CDR3aa: CASSRVAGVTLNTGELFF; CDR3nt: TGCGCCAGCAGCCGGGTAGCGGGAGTTACCTTGAACACCGGGGAGCTGTTTTTT
j_gene: TRBJ2-3; d_gene: TRBD2; v_gene: TRBV10-3; abundance: NA; CDR3aa: CAISRTSGDTDTQYF; CDR3nt: TGTGCCATCAGTAGGACTAGCGGGGACACAGATACGCAGTATTTT
j_gene: TRBJ2-1; d_gene: NA; v_gene: TRBV20-1; abundance: few; CDR3aa: CSAPSPSVENEQFF; CDR3nt: TGCAGTGCTCCAAGCCCCTCCGTGGAAAATGAGCAGTTCTTC
j_gene: TRBJ2-5; d_gene: NA; v_gene: TRBV30; abundance: few; CDR3aa: CAWNLAGQETQYF; CDR3nt: TGTGCCTGGAATTTGGCGGGTCAAGAGACCCAGTACTTC
j_gene: TRBJ1-2; d_gene: TRBD1; v_gene: TRBV4-1; abundance: few; CDR3aa: CASSPDRGKDYGYTF; CDR3nt: TGCGCCAGCAGCCCCGACAGGGGAAAGGACTATGGCTACACCTTC
j_gene: TRBJ2-7; d_gene: NA; v_gene: TRBV14; abundance: few; CDR3aa: CASSQDRVRKYEQYF; CDR3nt: TGTGCCAGCAGCCAAGACAGGGTCCGAAAGTACGAGCAGTACTTC
j_gene: TRBJ2-1; d_gene: NA; v_gene: TRBV9; abundance: NA; CDR3aa: CASSVEDSYSSEQFF; CDR3nt: TGTGCCAGCAGCGTAGAGGACAGCTACAGTAGTGAGCAGTTCTTC
j_gene: TRBJ1-1; d_gene: NA; v_gene: TRBV7-8; abundance: NA; CDR3aa: CASSLAQGWTEAFF; CDR3nt: TGTGCCAGCAGCTTAGCCCAGGGATGGACTGAAGCTTTCTTT
j_gene: TRBJ2-2; d_gene: TRBD1; v_gene: TRBV4-3; abundance: NA; CDR3aa: CASSQDGTDNTGELFF; CDR3nt: TGCGCCAGCAGCCAAGATGGGACAGATAACACCGGGGAGCTGTTTTTT
j_gene: TRBJ1-2; d_gene: TRBD1; v_gene: TRBV9; abundance: NA; CDR3aa: CASSGTTGGLLGYTF; CDR3nt: TGTGCCAGCAGCGGAACGACAGGGGGGCTTCTTGGCTACACCTTC
j_gene: TRBJ1-1; d_gene: NA; v_gene: TRBV9; abundance: NA; CDR3aa: CASSSNGGDKNTEAFF; CDR3nt: TGTGCCAGCAGTTCTAACGGGGGCGATAAGAACACTGAAGCTTTCTTT
j_gene: TRBJ2-2; d_gene: NA; v_gene: TRBV3-1; abundance: NA; CDR3aa: CASSQDFRGVGELFF; CDR3nt: TGTGCCAGCAGCCAAGATTTCAGGGGGGTCGGGGAGCTGTTTTTT
j_gene: TRBJ2-7; d_gene: NA; v_gene: TRBV20-1; abundance: few; CDR3aa: CSASERVLDEQYF; CDR3nt: TGCAGTGCTAGTGAGAGGGTCCTAGACGAGCAGTACTTC
j_gene: TRBJ1-5; d_gene: NA; v_gene: TRBV6-1; abundance: NA; CDR3aa: CASSVGEAPNQPQHF; CDR3nt: TGTGCCAGCAGTGTCGGGGAAGCCCCCAATCAGCCCCAGCATTTT
j_gene: TRBJ1-2; d_gene: TRBD1; v_gene: TRBV10-3; abundance: few; CDR3aa: CATGTAYGYTF; CDR3nt: TGTGCCACCGGGACAGCCTATGGCTACACCTTC
j_gene: TRBJ1-1; d_gene: NA; v_gene: TRBV12-3/TRBV12-4; abundance: few; CDR3aa: CASSFGRSRGPNTEAFF; CDR3nt: TGTGCCAGCAGTTTTGGTCGGTCGCGGGGGCCGAACACTGAAGCTTTCTTT
j_gene: TRBJ1-3; d_gene: TRBD1; v_gene: TRBV25-1; abundance: few; CDR3aa: CASSDRGLPYF; CDR3nt: TGTGCCAGCAGTGACAGGGGGCTCCCATATTTT
j_gene: TRBJ2-2; d_gene: NA; v_gene: TRBV15; abundance: NA; CDR3aa: CATSSYLRGGEGPGELFF; CDR3nt: TGTGCCACCAGCAGTTACCTACGTGGGGGAGAAGGCCCCGGGGAGCTGTTTTTT
j_gene: TRBJ2-3; d_gene: NA; v_gene: TRBV24-1; abundance: few; CDR3aa: CATSDGTTPQYF; CDR3nt: TGTGCCACCAGTGACGGGACAACCCCGCAGTATTTT
j_gene: TRBJ1-1; d_gene: NA; v_gene: TRBV10-3; abundance: few; CDR3aa: CAISGLENTEAFF; CDR3nt: TGTGCCATCAGTGGCCTAGAGAACACTGAAGCTTTCTTT
j_gene: TRBJ2-7; d_gene: NA; v_gene: TRBV7-9; abundance: NA; CDR3aa: CASSWTSGSPYEQYF; CDR3nt: TGTGCCAGCAGCTGGACTTCGGGGAGTCCCTACGAGCAGTACTTC
j_gene: TRBJ1-2; d_gene: TRBD1; v_gene: TRBV20-1; abundance: NA; CDR3aa: CSASTGDQGYTF; CDR3nt: TGCAGTGCTAGTACAGGGGATCAGGGCTACACCTTC
j_gene: TRBJ1-4; d_gene: NA; v_gene: TRBV28; abundance: NA; CDR3aa: CASSPGSEKLFF; CDR3nt: TGTGCCAGCAGCCCGGGGAGTGAAAAACTGTTTTTT
j_gene: TRBJ2-7; d_gene: TRBD1; v_gene: TRBV5-6; abundance: few; CDR3aa: CASSYQVQGAEEQYF; CDR3nt: TGTGCCAGCAGCTATCAAGTACAGGGGGCTGAGGAGCAGTACTTC
j_gene: TRBJ2-5; d_gene: NA; v_gene: TRBV3-1; abundance: many; CDR3aa: CASSQAYETQYF; CDR3nt: TGTGCCAGCAGCCAAGCTTACGAGACCCAGTACTTC
j_gene: TRBJ2-1; d_gene: NA; v_gene: TRBV2; abundance: few; CDR3aa: CASSERAWTTYNEQFF; CDR3nt: TGTGCCAGCAGTGAAAGAGCCTGGACAACGTACAATGAGCAGTTCTTC
j_gene: TRBJ2-1; d_gene: TRBD2; v_gene: TRBV7-9; abundance: few; CDR3aa: CASSLGNGGTEEQFF; CDR3nt: TGTGCCAGCAGCTTAGGTAACGGGGGGACGGAGGAGCAGTTCTTC
j_gene: TRBJ2-1; d_gene: TRBD1; v_gene: TRBV5-4; abundance: NA; CDR3aa: CASSQDREAYNEQFF; CDR3nt: TGTGCCAGCAGCCAGGACAGGGAGGCCTACAATGAGCAGTTCTTC
j_gene: TRBJ2-1; d_gene: TRBD2; v_gene: TRBV11-1; abundance: NA; CDR3aa: CASSLRLGGGRDEQFF; CDR3nt: TGTGCCAGCAGCTTACGGTTGGGGGGCGGGAGGGATGAGCAGTTCTTC
j_gene: TRBJ2-1; d_gene: NA; v_gene: TRBV6-1; abundance: few; CDR3aa: CASSGTRSYNEQFF; CDR3nt: TGTGCCAGCAGCGGGACACGCTCCTACAATGAGCAGTTCTTC
j_gene: TRBJ2-7; d_gene: NA; v_gene: TRBV20-1; abundance: few; CDR3aa: CSAEAHNEQYF; CDR3nt: TGCAGTGCGGAGGCCCATAACGAGCAGTACTTC
j_gene: TRBJ1-1; d_gene: NA; v_gene: TRBV12-3/TRBV12-4; abundance: NA; CDR3aa: CASKLTGLNTEAFF; CDR3nt: TGTGCCAGCAAACTGACAGGTCTTAACACTGAAGCTTTCTTT
j_gene: TRBJ2-7; d_gene: TRBD1; v_gene: TRBV27; abundance: few; CDR3aa: CASPGTGGMGEQYF; CDR3nt: TGTGCCAGCCCTGGTACAGGGGGCATGGGAGAGCAGTACTTC
j_gene: TRBJ2-2; d_gene: TRBD2; v_gene: TRBV9; abundance: NA; CDR3aa: CASSVALVAGITGELFF; CDR3nt: TGTGCCAGCAGCGTAGCTCTGGTAGCGGGGATCACCGGGGAGCTGTTTTTT
j_gene: TRBJ2-5; d_gene: TRBD2; v_gene: TRBV3-1; abundance: NA; CDR3aa: CASSQGTSGGTRETQYF; CDR3nt: TGTGCCAGCAGCCAAGGGACTAGCGGGGGAACGCGGGAGACCCAGTACTTC
j_gene: TRBJ1-5; d_gene: TRBD1; v_gene: TRBV7-8; abundance: NA; CDR3aa: CASSLTGGGYQPQHF; CDR3nt: TGTGCCAGCAGCTTGACAGGGGGCGGGTATCAGCCCCAGCATTTT
j_gene: TRBJ2-1; d_gene: NA; v_gene: TRBV18; abundance: NA; CDR3aa: CASSSGVDNEQFF; CDR3nt: TGTGCCAGCTCATCCGGGGTCGACAATGAGCAGTTCTTC
j_gene: TRBJ1-5; d_gene: NA; v_gene: TRBV5-6; abundance: few; CDR3aa: CASSFSLAGNFGDQPQHF; CDR3nt: TGTGCCAGCAGCTTTTCTCTCGCGGGGAACTTCGGCGATCAGCCCCAGCATTTT
j_gene: TRBJ2-5; d_gene: NA; v_gene: TRBV20-1; abundance: few; CDR3aa: CSAPLGGKGTQYF; CDR3nt: TGCAGTGCCCCGTTAGGGGGGAAAGGGACCCAGTACTTC
j_gene: TRBJ1-6; d_gene: NA; v_gene: TRBV4-3; abundance: few; CDR3aa: CASSQDHSYQNNSPLHF; CDR3nt: TGCGCCAGCAGCCAAGATCATAGTTACCAGAATAATTCACCCCTCCACTTT
j_gene: TRBJ2-7; d_gene: NA; v_gene: TRBV29-1; abundance: NA; CDR3aa: CSVDQGYPNEQYF; CDR3nt: TGCAGCGTCGACCAGGGGTACCCCAACGAGCAGTACTTC
j_gene: TRBJ2-2; d_gene: NA; v_gene: TRBV9; abundance: few; CDR3aa: CASSVGGGGYTGELFF; CDR3nt: TGTGCCAGCAGCGTAGGTGGCGGCGGCTACACCGGGGAGCTGTTTTTT
j_gene: TRBJ2-5; d_gene: TRBD2; v_gene: TRBV20-1; abundance: NA; CDR3aa: CSASSTSGRWETQYF; CDR3nt: TGCAGTGCTAGTAGCACTAGCGGGAGGTGGGAGACCCAGTACTTC
j_gene: TRBJ2-3; d_gene: TRBD2; v_gene: TRBV29-1; abundance: few; CDR3aa: CSVDWAGGLLGTDTQYF; CDR3nt: TGCAGCGTTGACTGGGCGGGAGGCCTTCTAGGGACAGATACGCAGTATTTT
j_gene: TRBJ2-7; d_gene: NA; v_gene: TRBV2; abundance: NA; CDR3aa: CASSEVNYSSSYEQYF; CDR3nt: TGTGCCAGCAGTGAAGTTAACTATTCTTCTTCCTACGAGCAGTACTTC
j_gene: TRBJ2-2; d_gene: TRBD2; v_gene: TRBV12-3/TRBV12-4; abundance: NA; CDR3aa: CASSLSGSAAVRELFF; CDR3nt: TGTGCCAGCAGTTTGAGCGGGAGCGCTGCGGTGAGGGAGCTGTTTTTT
j_gene: TRBJ2-1; d_gene: NA; v_gene: TRBV29-1; abundance: NA; CDR3aa: CSARIGAGSNEQFF; CDR3nt: TGCAGCGCCCGAATTGGGGCAGGGAGCAATGAGCAGTTCTTC
j_gene: TRBJ2-3; d_gene: TRBD2; v_gene: TRBV5-1; abundance: few; CDR3aa: CASSSGAAGGGSTDTQYF; CDR3nt: TGCGCCAGCAGCTCCGGGGCGGCAGGCGGGGGGTCGACAGATACGCAGTATTTT
j_gene: TRBJ1-5; d_gene: TRBD1; v_gene: TRBV6-1; abundance: NA; CDR3aa: CASSDTGGSQPQHF; CDR3nt: TGTGCCAGCAGTGACACAGGGGGGAGTCAGCCCCAGCATTTT